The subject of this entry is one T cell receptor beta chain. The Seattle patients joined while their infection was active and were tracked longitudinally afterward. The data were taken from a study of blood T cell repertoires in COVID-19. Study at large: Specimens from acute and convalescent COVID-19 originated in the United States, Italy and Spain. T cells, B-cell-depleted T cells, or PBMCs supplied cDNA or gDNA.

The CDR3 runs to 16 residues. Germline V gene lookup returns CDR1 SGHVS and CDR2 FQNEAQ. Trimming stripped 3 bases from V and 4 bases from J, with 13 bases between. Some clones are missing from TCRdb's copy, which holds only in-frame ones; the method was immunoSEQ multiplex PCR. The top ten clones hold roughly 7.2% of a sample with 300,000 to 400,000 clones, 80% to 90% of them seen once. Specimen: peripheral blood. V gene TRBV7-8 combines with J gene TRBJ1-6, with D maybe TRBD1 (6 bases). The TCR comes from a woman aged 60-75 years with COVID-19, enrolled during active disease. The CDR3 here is CASSFGRGPYNSPLHF. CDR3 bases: TGTGCCAGCAGCTTCGGCAGGGGTCCTTATAATTCACCCCTCCACTTT.